The 14 T cell receptor beta chains given below trace back to one sample, sequenced in a study of blood T cell repertoires in COVID-19 (dated by TCRdb to between 2020 and 2021). The receptor library was made with the immunoSEQ multiplex PCR assay. TCRdb carries this immuneACCESS record with in-frame sequences only. Its versions omit some clonotypes, under half of them owing to an unresolved V gene in the studies checked, with the rest unexplained. This sample gives around 50,000 clones in total; 80% to 90% of them show up just once. The ten largest account for roughly 2% of the sample. Material: peripheral blood. The receptors were sampled from a human donor in a cohort sampled during active COVID-19.

V gene TRBV11-2 combines with J gene TRBJ2-5, with TRBD1 matching over 9 bases. The CDR3 spans 16 residues. The trim removed 1 base at V and 2 bases at J, leaving 5 bases unmatched. Germline V CDR1 and CDR2: SGHAT, FQNNGV. The CDR3 DNA reads TGTGCCAGCAGCTTAGGAGCAGGGACAGGGCAAGAGACCCAGTACTTC. As protein: CASSLGAGTGQETQYF.

The V call is TRBV6-5, the J call TRBJ1-2; the D gene is possibly TRBD1 (6 bases). Per the germline V gene, CDR1 is MNHEY and CDR2 is SVGAGI. The CDR3 is 15 amino acids. V was shortened by 5 bases and J by 7 bases, with 20 bases between the two germline ends. CDR3 sequence: CASSPGGGLSLGYTF. In DNA form, the CDR3 reads TGTGCCAGCAGTCCCGGCGGGGGGCTATCTCTTGGCTACACCTTC.

The chain recombines TRBV28 with TRBJ1-4; TRBD1 matches 8 bases. The junction had 5 bases not matched to a gene; V was cut back by 7 bases and J by 7 bases. This CDR3 comprises 13 residues. Germline loops: CDR1 MDHEN, CDR2 SYDVKM. The CDR3 protein is CASNGQGGEKLFF. CDR3 bases: TGTGCCAGCAACGGACAGGGTGGTGAAAAACTGTTTTTT.

A few counts support this clone. The rearrangement joins TRBV5-4 to TRBJ2-7; maybe TRBD1 (8 bases). This CDR3 is 14 amino acids long. Between the trimmed V and J ends, which lost 4 bases and 3 bases, there was a span of 14 bases. Looked up from germline, CDR1 is SGHNT and CDR2 is YYREEE (reference sequence). The CDR3: CASSVDREGYEQYF. The CDR3 region has the DNA TGTGCCAGCAGCGTGGACAGGGAGGGCTACGAGCAGTACTTC.

The chain recombines TRBV10-3 with TRBJ1-3; D might be TRBD1 (6 bases). Trimming shortened V by 6 bases and J by 0 bases, and 6 bases separated the two germline ends. The CDR3 has 13 residues. Germline lookup yields CDR1 ENHRY and CDR2 SYGVKD. CDR3 residues: CAIRDSSGNTIYF. The CDR3 region has the DNA TGTGCCATCAGGGACAGCTCTGGAAACACCATATATTTT.

The chain uses TRBV7-9 and TRBJ2-7, with 12 nucleotides matching TRBD2. Germline loops: CDR1 SEHNR, CDR2 FQNEAQ (reference sequence). The V and J ends lost 1 base and 5 bases, in that order; junction bases with no gene match: 9. The CDR3 loop spans 17 amino acids. CDR3 sequence (DNA): TGTGCCAGCAGCTTAGGACAAGCTAGCGGGAGGGAGCACGAGCAGTACTTC. It encodes CASSLGQASGREHEQYF.

The chain links TRBV11-2 to TRBJ2-2, with 7 bases fitting TRBD2. Germline assignment: CDR1 SGHAT and CDR2 FQNNGV. V was pared by 1 base and J by 4 bases, with 0 bases of the junction left unmatched. The CDR3 consists of 14 residues. CDR3 amino acids: CASSLAGGTGELFF. In nucleotides, the CDR3 is TGTGCCAGCAGCTTAGCGGGGGGCACCGGGGAGCTGTTTTTT.

This chain joins TRBV3-1 (or the pseudogene TRBV3-2) and TRBJ2-7; TRBD2 aligns across 13 bases. V dropped 5 bases and J dropped 6; count of bases not matched to a gene: 4. The CDR3 runs 14 residues. Germline V lookup: CDR1 LGHDT, CDR2 YNNKEL (reference sequence). This CDR3 reads CASSFGLAGAEQYF. CDR3 nucleotides: TGTGCCAGCAGCTTCGGACTAGCGGGGGCCGAGCAGTACTTC.

The chain couples TRBV7-2 to TRBJ2-1; 7 positions agree with TRBD2. V gave up 4 bases and J gave up 0 bases; unmatched junction bases: 6. CDR3 length equals 16 residues. CDR1 SGHTA and CDR2 FQGNSA come from the germline V gene. CDR3 residues: CASSWLAVSSYNEQFF. The CDR3 DNA sequence: TGTGCCAGCAGCTGGCTAGCGGTGAGCTCCTACAATGAGCAGTTCTTC.

The CDR3 is CASSHPRQGRRDTQYF. CDR3 DNA sequence: TGTGCCAGCAGCCATCCCCGACAGGGCAGACGCGATACGCAGTATTTT. This chain connects TRBV14 to TRBJ2-3, with 7 bases lining up with TRBD1. The V gene's germline CDR1 is SGHDN and CDR2 FVKESK. The CDR3 runs to 16 residues. V lost 3 bases, J lost 6 bases, and 12 bases stayed unmatched.

This chain connects TRBV5-4 to TRBJ1-2; TRBD1 matches at 7 bases. CDR1 is SGHNT and CDR2 is YYREEE in the germline V gene (reference sequence). CDR3 length equals 15 residues. The junction had 3 bases not matched to a gene; V was cut back by 0 bases and J by 1 base. The CDR3 DNA reads TGTGCCAGCAGCTTGGCCGGGACAGTTAACTATGGCTACACCTTC. It specifies CASSLAGTVNYGYTF.

As DNA, the CDR3 is TGTGCCAGCACGTACAGGGACGCGAGCACTGAAGCTTTCTTT. It translates to CASTYRDASTEAFF. The chain has TRBV19 and TRBJ1-1, with TRBD1 as a possible D gene (6 bases). CDR1 is LNHDA and CDR2 is SQIVND in the germline V gene (reference sequence). V lost 9 bases and J lost 4, with 18 bases in between. The CDR3 has 14 residues.

This clone came up a few times. V is TRBV7-3 and J is TRBJ2-5; perhaps TRBD1 as D (5 bases). CDR3 length: 12 residues. V gave up 2 bases and J gave up 5 bases, with 6 bases separating them. Germline-derived CDR1 and CDR2 are SGHTA and FQGTGA. The CDR3 spells CASSLQGETQYF. CDR3 DNA: TGTGCCAGCAGCTTACAGGGTGAGACCCAGTACTTC.

The V and J genes are TRBV7-9 and TRBJ2-7; TRBD1 matches at 8 bases. Germline CDR1 and CDR2: SEHNR and FQNEAQ (reference sequence). V gave up 5 bases and J gave up 0 bases; unmatched junction bases: 6. There are 15 residues in the CDR3. For the CDR3, the DNA is TGTGCCAGCAGCGCTGTCGGGACAGGCTCCTACGAGCAGTACTTC. It translates to CASSAVGTGSYEQYF.